A single sample is the source of the 24 T cell receptor beta chains below, sequenced in a study of blood T cell repertoires in COVID-19. Clones were read by immunoSEQ multiplex PCR, and TCRdb kept only the in-frame ones, dropping some. The sample lists around 400,000 clones, approximately 90% occurring once. Sequencing was performed on PBMCs or T cells enriched from blood (not recorded which). These receptors were obtained from a woman between 18 and 29 years old who had been exposed to COVID-19.

The chain uses TRBV6-5 and TRBJ2-2; perhaps TRBD1 as D (5 bases). V was pared by 8 bases and J by 0 bases, with 7 bases between. The V gene's germline CDR1 is MNHEY and CDR2 SVGAGI. This CDR3 contains 13 residues. CDR3 DNA: TGTGCCAGCCAGGGAACGAACACCGGGGAGCTGTTTTTT. This codes for CASQGTNTGELFF.

This chain uses TRBV28 with TRBJ2-3; a possible D gene is TRBD1 (6 bases). V was clipped by 7 bases and J by 3 bases, with 11 bases between them. In germline, CDR1 is MDHEN, CDR2 SYDVKM. The CDR3 extends over 13 amino acids. CDR3 region: CASIQGGTDTQYF. The CDR3 DNA sequence: TGTGCCAGCATACAGGGTGGGACAGATACGCAGTATTTT. Together with reference TRBV28 and TRBJ2-3, the CDR3 gives the full variable domain: DVKVTQSSRYLVKRTGEKVFLECVQDMDHENMFWYRQDPGLGLRLIYFSYDVKMKEKGDIPEGYSVSREKKERFSLILESASTNQTSMYLCASIQGGTDTQYFGPGTRLTVL.

This chain joins TRBV29-1 and TRBJ2-7, with D perhaps TRBD1 (7 bases). The germline V gene has CDR1 SQVTM and CDR2 ANQGSEA. The CDR3 sequence is 14 residues long. V was cut by 8 bases and J by 4 bases, with 21 bases left in between. CDR3 nucleotides: TGCAGCCCCGGAGGGGGCGTCGGAGTATACGAGCAGTACTTC. Its protein product is CSPGGGVGVYEQYF.

The chain's CDR3 is CASSSPGGATEAFF. The CDR3 nucleotides read TGTGCCAGCAGCTCGCCTGGGGGGGCCACTGAAGCTTTCTTT. The J gene is TRBJ1-1, the V gene TRBV9; weak D call: TRBD1 (6 bases). The CDR3 covers 14 residues. Trimming shortened V by 4 bases and J by 4 bases, and 14 bases separated the two germline ends. From germline, CDR1 is SGDLS and CDR2 YYNGEE.

The V call is TRBV10-3, the J call TRBJ2-3; 9 nucleotides agree with TRBD2. Per germline, CDR1 ENHRY and CDR2 SYGVKD. The junction had 4 bases not matched to a gene; V was cut back by 8 bases and J by 1 base. This CDR3 has 14 amino acids. The chain's CDR3 is CAIGLAGGTDTQYF. CDR3 coding DNA: TGTGCCATCGGTTTAGCGGGGGGCACAGATACGCAGTATTTT.

A word on this clone: Within the sample, other DNA sequences also encode this same CDR3. The V and J genes are TRBV6-5 and TRBJ1-3; 7 positions agree with TRBD1. The CDR3 sequence is 15 residues long. V shed 4 bases, J shed 1 base, and the junction held 4 bases outside the gene matches. Germline CDR1 MNHEY, CDR2 SVGAGI. This CDR3 is CASSSDRASGNTIYF. CDR3 DNA sequence: TGTGCCAGCAGTTCCGACAGGGCTTCTGGAAACACCATATATTTT.

The chain has TRBV7-8 and TRBJ2-2; 16 bases agree with TRBD2. Germline trimming cut 5 bases from V and 2 bases from J; bases unmatched to any gene: 8. The germline V gene encodes CDR1 SGHVS and CDR2 FQNEAQ. This CDR3 region has 19 residues. CDR3 loop: CASSHPGLAGGQNTGELFF. CDR3 DNA sequence: TGTGCCAGCAGCCATCCGGGACTAGCGGGGGGGCAAAACACCGGGGAGCTGTTTTTT.

The chain uses TRBV24-1 and TRBJ2-1; possible D gene TRBD2, 6 bases. The CDR3 is 16 residues long. Per the germline V gene, CDR1 is KGHDR and CDR2 is SFDVKD. V was shortened by 1 base and J by 0 bases, with 9 bases between the two germline ends. In nucleotides, the CDR3 is TGTGCCACCAGTGATTTAAACGGGAGCTCCTACAATGAGCAGTTCTTC. It specifies CATSDLNGSSYNEQFF.

This clone was picked up one time. The gene calls are TRBV5-5 and TRBJ1-1, with 8 positions matching TRBD1. Germline CDR1 SGHKS, CDR2 YYEKEE (reference sequence). There are 13 residues in the CDR3. The junction had 4 bases not matched to a gene; V was cut back by 4 bases and J by 5 bases. The CDR3 is CASSVNRGTEAFF. The CDR3 bases are TGTGCCAGCAGCGTAAACAGGGGGACTGAAGCTTTCTTT.

This clone was picked up a small number of times. V usage is TRBV29-1 and J usage is TRBJ1-4; 9 bases agree with TRBD1. With V trimmed by 7 bases and J by 8 bases, 8 bases remained unmatched. CDR1 and CDR2 (germline): SQVTM, ANQGSEA. This CDR3 spans 13 amino acids. The CDR3 is CSAGQGLFEKLFF. In DNA form, the CDR3 reads TGCAGCGCCGGACAGGGGCTGTTCGAAAAACTGTTTTTT.

This sequence joins TRBV30 and TRBJ2-7, with D perhaps matching TRBD1 (6 bases). The V and J ends lost 5 bases and 6 bases respectively, with 17 bases between them. The CDR3 is made up of 13 amino acids. Germline values: CDR1 GTSNPN, CDR2 SVGIG (reference sequence). DNA of the CDR3: TGTGCCTGGGTTACAGGGTCTAAGGGCGAGCAGTACTTC. Translation gives CAWVTGSKGEQYF.

The chain uses TRBV28 and TRBJ2-1, with 9 bases that match TRBD1. The CDR3 length is 15 residues. Germline V lookup: CDR1 MDHEN, CDR2 SYDVKM. The ends lost 5 bases at V and 7 bases at J; junction bases unmatched: 9. CDR3 in DNA: TGTGCCAGCAGTAGCTTTGGGACAGGGAGGAATGAGCAGTTCTTC. Translating it yields CASSSFGTGRNEQFF. Full variable domain (outside the CDR3, taken from reference TRBV28 and TRBJ2-1): DVKVTQSSRYLVKRTGEKVFLECVQDMDHENMFWYRQDPGLGLRLIYFSYDVKMKEKGDIPEGYSVSREKKERFSLILESASTNQTSMYLCASSSFGTGRNEQFFGPGTRLTVL.

The V call is TRBV5-1, the J call TRBJ2-3; 7 nucleotides line up with TRBD1. This CDR3 comprises 16 residues. V shed 4 bases and J 3 bases; nucleotides not matched to a gene: 11. CDR1 and CDR2 (germline): SGHRS, YFSETQ. The CDR3, as DNA: TGCGCCAGCAGCGAACCGACAGGGTACGGGACAGATACGCAGTATTTT. Translating it yields CASSEPTGYGTDTQYF.

The CDR3 spells CASSLRDRRGAQYF. In nucleotides, the CDR3 is TGTGCCAGCAGCCTGAGGGACAGGCGAGGGGCCCAGTACTTC. The chain couples TRBV28 to TRBJ2-5, with 8 nucleotides matching TRBD1. The CDR3 totals 14 residues. V lost 6 bases to trimming and J lost 9 bases; unmatched junction nucleotides: 12. Looked up from germline, CDR1 is MDHEN and CDR2 is SYDVKM.

This clone was detected once. The rearrangement links TRBV5-6 to TRBJ2-7; 12 bases match TRBD1. Losses at the gene ends were 4 bases for V and 1 base for J; bases not matched to a gene: 6. CDR3 size: 16 residues. Germline CDR1 and CDR2: SGHDT and YYEEEE. CDR3 bases: TGTGCCAGCAGCCCTGGGACAGGGGGCGCTTCCTACGAGCAGTACTTC. Translation gives CASSPGTGGASYEQYF.

In nucleotides, the CDR3 is TGTGCCAGCAGTTCTACGGGCTATGGCTACACCTTC. It specifies CASSSTGYGYTF. The chain couples TRBV12-3 or TRBV12-4 to TRBJ1-2; D unclear. This CDR3 spans 12 amino acids. Trimming removed 4 bases from V and 4 bases from J, with 7 bases in between.

The chain joins TRBV30 to TRBJ2-7; 11 bases are shared with TRBD1. CDR1 and CDR2 from the germline V gene are GTSNPN and SVGIG (reference sequence). This CDR3 comprises 15 residues. The junction had 11 bases not matched to a gene; V was cut back by 6 bases and J by 4 bases. The DNA for the CDR3 is TGTGCCTGTAATGTTCCCCGGGACAGGGGGTACGAGCAGTACTTC. It specifies CACNVPRDRGYEQYF. The full variable domain, in which reference TRBV30 and TRBJ2-7 provide the parts outside the CDR3, is SQTIHQWPATLVQPVGSPLSLECTVEGTSNPNLYWYRQAAGRGLQLLFYSVGIGQISSEVPQNLSASRPQDRQFILSSKKLLLSDSGFYLCACNVPRDRGYEQYFGPGTRLTVT.

This clone was detected once. V is TRBV5-4 and J is TRBJ2-1; 12 bases agree with TRBD2. The CDR3 spans 15 residues. The V gene end was trimmed by 4 bases and the J gene end by 6 bases; junction bases not matched to a gene: 5. Germline V lookup: CDR1 SGHNT, CDR2 YYREEE (reference sequence). The CDR3 loop reads CASSLPTSGSNEQFF. The CDR3 region has the DNA TGTGCCAGCAGCCTCCCGACTAGCGGGAGCAATGAGCAGTTCTTC.

The chain recombines TRBV12-3 or TRBV12-4 with TRBJ2-4; D perhaps matches TRBD1 (6 bases). V lost 2 bases, J lost 9 bases, and 11 bases lay in between. This CDR3 is 13 amino acids long. This CDR3 reads CASSLREGGIQYF. In DNA, the CDR3 is TGTGCCAGCAGTTTACGTGAAGGGGGCATTCAGTACTTC.

This clone appeared once. The chain couples TRBV28 to TRBJ1-5; D is possibly TRBD1 (6 bases). The ends were cut back, 3 bases at V and 7 bases at J, with 22 bases in the middle. Germline values: CDR1 MDHEN, CDR2 SYDVKM. The CDR3 runs to 17 residues. CDR3 protein: CASSFVAAGVGSQPQHF. The CDR3 coding sequence is TGTGCCAGCAGTTTTGTCGCGGCAGGGGTAGGGAGCCAGCCCCAGCATTTT.

The V call is TRBV18, the J call TRBJ1-1, with 8 bases that match TRBD1. V was clipped by 3 bases and J by 4 bases; unmatched bases: 4. The germline CDR1 and CDR2 sequences are KGHSH and LQKENI. The CDR3 spans 14 residues. The CDR3 DNA is TGTGCCAGCTCACCCAGGGGGCTCGGCACTGAAGCTTTCTTT. This encodes CASSPRGLGTEAFF.

This clone has more than one count but fewer than ten. Additional DNA sequences in this sample encode the identical CDR3. The rearrangement uses TRBV5-6 and TRBJ2-5; D ambiguous. CDR3 size: 11 residues. The V end was cut by 1 base, the J end by 5 bases, with 3 bases between. CDR1 SGHDT and CDR2 YYEEEE come from the germline V gene. The CDR3 DNA follows: TGTGCCAGCAGCTTGCGGGAGACCCAGTACTTC. It is translated as CASSLRETQYF.

The chain combines TRBV27 with TRBJ1-5; D uncertain. CDR1 is MNHEY, CDR2 SMNVEV, per germline (reference sequence). Trimming left V 10 bases short and J 5 bases short, with 6 bases between. This CDR3 spans 10 amino acids. The CDR3 spells CATPDQPQHF. In DNA form, the CDR3 reads TGTGCCACCCCCGATCAGCCCCAGCATTTT.

This rearrangement joins TRBV12-3 or TRBV12-4 to TRBJ2-7; D is unclear. V was trimmed by 4 bases and J by 4 bases, leaving 8 bases between them. The CDR3 sequence is 12 residues long. CDR3: CASSSLIYEQYF. The CDR3 DNA follows: TGTGCCAGCAGTTCCCTAATATACGAGCAGTACTTC.